What follows are 7 T cell receptor beta chains derived from one specimen sequenced in a study of blood T cell repertoires in COVID-19. Using immunoSEQ multiplex PCR, the repertoire was profiled, and TCRdb retains in-frame clones only, with some absent. Among approximately 160,000 clones listed, 90% were seen once. Material for sequencing was peripheral blood. These receptors came from a man aged 45 to 65 with acute or convalescent COVID-19.

This chain links TRBV27 with TRBJ1-5; D may be TRBD1 (5 bases). Germline CDR1 is MNHEY and CDR2 is SMNVEV (reference sequence). This CDR3 is built from 14 residues. Trimming cost V 6 bases and J 1 base, with 10 bases left between them. The CDR3 region is CASSPGISNQPQHF. The CDR3, as DNA: TGTGCCAGCAGCCCAGGGATAAGCAATCAGCCCCAGCATTTT.

The chain recombines TRBV6-1 with TRBJ1-4; D not certain. Deletions cut 2 bases from V and 7 bases from J, with 14 bases between. This CDR3 is 15 amino acids long. Looked up from germline, CDR1 is MNHNS and CDR2 is SASEGT. DNA of the CDR3: TGTGCCAGCAGTGAATACAGCCTGGGAGGTGAAAAACTGTTTTTT. Protein product: CASSEYSLGGEKLFF.

The chain uses TRBV5-5 and TRBJ2-1, with 15 bases identical to TRBD2. The V and J ends lost 4 bases and 7 bases, in that order; junction bases with no gene match: 3. The germline gives CDR1 SGHKS, CDR2 YYEKEE (reference sequence). This CDR3 is built from 15 residues. The CDR3 loop reads CASSLGLAGGNEQFF. CDR3 in DNA: TGTGCCAGCAGCCTCGGACTAGCGGGGGGGAATGAGCAGTTCTTC.

The chain joins TRBV18 to TRBJ2-2, with 8 bases matching TRBD2. J lost 4 bases, V lost 3 bases, and 7 bases had no gene match. This CDR3 comprises 16 residues. In germline, CDR1 is KGHSH, CDR2 LQKENI. CDR3 sequence (DNA): TGTGCCAGCTCACCTTATCAGCGGGAGAGCACCGGGGAGCTGTTTTTT. It translates to CASSPYQRESTGELFF.

There are a few counts of this clone. This chain joins TRBV4-1 and TRBJ1-2; 10 bases align to TRBD1. The CDR3 is 15 residues long. With 3 bases clipped from V and 4 bases from J, the junction kept 5 bases outside the gene matches. The germline V gene encodes CDR1 MGHRA and CDR2 YSYEKL. The CDR3 coding sequence is TGCGCCAGCAGCCAGACAGGGGGCGTGAGCTATGGCTACACCTTC. Protein: CASSQTGGVSYGYTF.

The gene calls are TRBV7-9 and TRBJ2-7; D is perhaps TRBD1 (5 bases). V was pared by 5 bases and J by 2 bases, with 13 bases between. The CDR3 totals 14 residues. Germline CDR1 SEHNR, CDR2 FQNEAQ (reference sequence). The CDR3 coding sequence is TGTGCCAGCAGCCCTAGGCAGGGAACCTACGAGCAGTACTTC. Translated, it gives CASSPRQGTYEQYF.

The rearrangement links TRBV11-2 to TRBJ1-5; TRBD1 is a possible D gene (5 bases). Germline assignment: CDR1 SGHAT and CDR2 FQNNGV. The CDR3 contains 12 residues. V gave up 5 bases and J gave up 7 bases, with 9 bases separating them. The CDR3 DNA follows: TGTGCCAGCAGCCAGGAGGGGCAGCCCCAGCATTTT. This translates into CASSQEGQPQHF.